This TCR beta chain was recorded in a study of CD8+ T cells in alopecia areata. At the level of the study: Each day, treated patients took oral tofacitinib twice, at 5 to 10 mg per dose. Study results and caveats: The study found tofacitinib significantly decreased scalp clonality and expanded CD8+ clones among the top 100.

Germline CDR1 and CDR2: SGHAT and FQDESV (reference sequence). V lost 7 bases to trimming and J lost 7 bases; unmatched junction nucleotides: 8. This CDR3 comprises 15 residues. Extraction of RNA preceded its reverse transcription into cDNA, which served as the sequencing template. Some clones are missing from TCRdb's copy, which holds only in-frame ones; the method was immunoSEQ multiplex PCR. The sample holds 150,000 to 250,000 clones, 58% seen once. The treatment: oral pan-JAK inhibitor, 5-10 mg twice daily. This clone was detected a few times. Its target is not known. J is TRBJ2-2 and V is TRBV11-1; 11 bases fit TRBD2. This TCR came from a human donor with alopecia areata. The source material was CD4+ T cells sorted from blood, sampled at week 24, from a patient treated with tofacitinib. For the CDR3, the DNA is TGTGCCAGCATCGCCGGGACTAGCGGCGTCGGGGAGCTGTTTTTT. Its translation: CASIAGTSGVGELFF.